One sample yielded the 20 T cell receptor beta chains listed below, sequenced in a study of blood T cell repertoires in COVID-19. Assay: immunoSEQ multiplex PCR; the TCRdb copy retains only in-frame clones and omits some. Here the sample spans roughly 280,000 clones, about 90% being singletons. Sequencing input: PBMCs or T cells enriched from blood (not recorded which). Source of these receptors: a woman in her twenties or thirties with acute COVID-19.

CDR3 coding DNA: TGCGCCAGCAGCCCTTATGAGACTAGCGGAACAGATACGCAGTATTTT. Protein product: CASSPYETSGTDTQYF. This chain uses TRBV4-1 with TRBJ2-3, with 9 bases that match TRBD2. This CDR3 is 16 amino acids long. Per germline, CDR1 MGHRA and CDR2 YSYEKL. Losses at the gene ends were 4 bases for V and 3 bases for J; bases not matched to a gene: 8.

This chain connects TRBV10-2 to TRBJ1-1; possibly TRBD1 for D (5 bases). V lost 4 bases to trimming and J lost 5 bases, with 14 bases between them. Germline V lookup: CDR1 WSHSY, CDR2 SAAADI. The CDR3 sequence is 14 residues long. The CDR3 bases are TGCGCCAGCAGTGTGTCCAGGGAAGAAACTGAAGCTTTCTTT. It yields the protein CASSVSREETEAFF.

The chain uses TRBV30 and TRBJ1-3; a possible D gene is TRBD1 (6 bases). Germline V gene sequence: CDR1 GTSNPN, CDR2 SVGIG (reference sequence). Trimming left V 8 bases short and J 0 bases short, with 14 bases between. This CDR3 comprises 14 residues. CDR3 protein: CAHRDAYSGNTIYF. CDR3 coding DNA: TGTGCCCACAGGGACGCTTACTCTGGAAACACCATATATTTT.

The chain carries TRBV3-1 (or the pseudogene TRBV3-2) and TRBJ2-1; D remains unclear. Germline CDR1 LGHDT, CDR2 YNNKEL (reference sequence). V was cut by 0 bases and J by 4 bases, with 7 bases left in between. The CDR3 is made up of 14 amino acids. CDR3 in amino acids: CASSQDPRYNEQFF. The CDR3 DNA sequence: TGTGCCAGCAGCCAAGATCCCCGGTACAATGAGCAGTTCTTC.

The rearrangement uses TRBV2 and TRBJ1-2; D is perhaps TRBD1 (5 bases). V was cut by 6 bases and J by 7 bases, with 18 bases left in between. Germline V CDR1 and CDR2: SNHLY, FYNNEI. CDR3 size: 14 residues. CDR3 sequence: CASSPEPGFFGYTF. The CDR3 region has the DNA TGTGCCAGCAGCCCAGAGCCAGGGTTTTTTGGCTACACCTTC.

The rearrangement uses TRBV6-7 and TRBJ1-5; D possibly corresponds to TRBD1 (6 bases). TRBV6-7 is designated an ORF whose function remains uncertain. V was trimmed by 4 bases and J by 5 bases, leaving 27 bases between them. The CDR3 runs 19 residues. The DNA for the CDR3 is TGTGCCAGCAGTTCATTACAGGGCCCCGGGAGGGTCAATGATCAGCCCCAGCATTTT. Translation: CASSSLQGPGRVNDQPQHF.

This chain joins TRBV7-9 and TRBJ2-2, with 9 positions matching TRBD2. V shed 6 bases, J shed 4 bases, and the junction held 6 bases outside the gene matches. CDR3 size: 15 residues. Germline lookup yields CDR1 SEHNR and CDR2 FQNEAQ (reference sequence). CDR3 sequence: CASRRSSGSTGELFF. The CDR3 DNA reads TGTGCCAGCAGACGAAGTAGCGGGAGCACCGGGGAGCTGTTTTTT.

This clone was recorded once. The chain uses TRBV28 and TRBJ1-5; possible D gene TRBD1, 5 bases. This CDR3 is built from 15 residues. The germline V gene has CDR1 MDHEN and CDR2 SYDVKM. V was pared by 5 bases and J by 6 bases, with 17 bases between. CDR3 loop: CASSRGLGYGQPQHF. The CDR3 coding sequence is TGTGCCAGCAGTCGGGGGTTGGGTTATGGTCAGCCCCAGCATTTT.

This chain connects TRBV5-1 to TRBJ2-1, with 9 nucleotides matching TRBD2. The CDR3 covers 13 residues. The germline CDR1 and CDR2 sequences are SGHRS and YFSETQ. Trimming cost V 1 base and J 8 bases; bases outside gene matches: 1. Here the CDR3 DNA reads TGCGCCAGCAGCTTGCCTAGCGGGGATGAGCAGTTCTTC. Encoded protein: CASSLPSGDEQFF.

The chain couples TRBV19 to TRBJ2-3; D might be TRBD1 (6 bases). The V gene's germline CDR1 is LNHDA and CDR2 SQIVND (reference sequence). The CDR3 contains 15 residues. Deletions cut 6 bases from V and 4 bases from J, with 17 bases between. The CDR3 region is CASRDVQGTADTQYF. As DNA, the CDR3 is TGTGCCAGTAGAGACGTACAGGGTACGGCAGATACGCAGTATTTT.

In this sample, this clone turned up once. The J gene is TRBJ2-2, the V gene TRBV10-3; 8 bases are a match to TRBD2. V lost 4 bases to trimming and J lost 6 bases; unmatched junction nucleotides: 10. The CDR3 spans 16 residues. The germline gives CDR1 ENHRY, CDR2 SYGVKD. The CDR3 DNA reads TGTGCCATCAGTGCAAGCGGGAGCTCAACTTCCGGGGAGCTGTTTTTT. Protein sequence: CAISASGSSTSGELFF.

The gene calls are TRBV11-2 and TRBJ2-3, with 9 bases identical to TRBD2. The CDR3 is made up of 14 amino acids. The trim removed 7 bases at V and 5 bases at J, leaving 7 bases unmatched. Germline-derived CDR1 and CDR2 are SGHAT and FQNNGV. CDR3 DNA: TGTGCCAGCAAGGTAGCGGGAGCCTTAGATACGCAGTATTTT. This sequence encodes CASKVAGALDTQYF.

This chain links TRBV28 with TRBJ2-7, with 8 bases aligning to TRBD1. Germline V lookup: CDR1 MDHEN, CDR2 SYDVKM. V lost 4 bases to trimming and J lost 0 bases; unmatched junction nucleotides: 5. The CDR3 totals 15 residues. The CDR3 sequence is CASSSAQGASYEQYF. The CDR3 DNA follows: TGTGCCAGCAGTTCGGCCCAGGGGGCCTCCTACGAGCAGTACTTC.

The chain links TRBV28 to TRBJ1-2; a weak D match, TRBD1 (6 bases). The length of the CDR3 is 15 residues. V gave up 5 bases and J gave up 5 bases, with 18 bases separating them. Per germline, CDR1 MDHEN and CDR2 SYDVKM. DNA for the CDR3: TGTGCCAGCAGTGGGCAGGGGAATCGGGGTTATGGCTACACCTTC. This sequence encodes CASSGQGNRGYGYTF.

The CDR3 loop reads CATKTGASTDTQYF. The CDR3 coding sequence is TGTGCCACCAAGACAGGGGCGAGCACAGATACGCAGTATTTT. The rearrangement links TRBV10-3 to TRBJ2-3, with TRBD1 matching over 8 bases. CDR3 length: 14 amino acids. The germline CDR1 and CDR2 sequences are ENHRY and SYGVKD. After removal of 10 bases from V and 0 bases from J, the junction contained 6 bases not matched to a gene.

The chain employs TRBV6-5 and TRBJ2-1, with a weak D call TRBD1 (6 bases). In germline, CDR1 is MNHEY, CDR2 SVGAGI. The CDR3 loop spans 14 amino acids. V lost 7 bases to trimming and J lost 2 bases, with 12 bases between them. CDR3 nucleotides: TGTGCCAGCAACAAGGGGGACCCCTACAATGAGCAGTTCTTC. Translation: CASNKGDPYNEQFF.

The CDR3 sequence is CASRKGSTGPPGNTIYF. In nucleotides, the CDR3 is TGTGCCAGCAGAAAGGGGTCTACAGGCCCCCCTGGAAACACCATATATTTT. The chain joins TRBV2 to TRBJ1-3; perhaps TRBD1 as D (5 bases). V was clipped by 6 bases and J by 2 bases, with 20 bases between them. In germline, CDR1 is SNHLY, CDR2 FYNNEI. The CDR3 is 17 residues long. Full variable domain (missing parts from reference TRBV2 and TRBJ1-3): EPEVTQTPSHQVTQMGQEVILRCVPISNHLYFYWYRQILGQKVEFLVSFYNNEISEKSEIFDDQFSVERPDGSNFTLKIRSTKLEDSAMYFCASRKGSTGPPGNTIYFGEGSWLTVV.

The chain links TRBV6-4 to TRBJ2-3, with a weak D call TRBD2 (6 bases). The CDR3 consists of 17 residues. The germline V gene encodes CDR1 MRHNA and CDR2 SNTAGT. V was trimmed by 0 bases and J by 2 bases, leaving 15 bases between them. The CDR3 nucleotides read TGTGCCAGCAGTGACTCCACCCGGGACTCCAACACAGATACGCAGTATTTT. This translates into CASSDSTRDSNTDTQYF.

The gene calls are TRBV14 and TRBJ2-1, with TRBD1 matching 12 bases. In germline, CDR1 is SGHDN, CDR2 FVKESK. V lost 4 bases to trimming and J lost 8 bases; unmatched junction nucleotides: 6. The CDR3 spans 15 residues. CDR3 DNA sequence: TGTGCCAGCAGCCGGGACAGGGGGCTGGTGGATGAGCAGTTCTTC. As protein: CASSRDRGLVDEQFF.

This clone was seen only a few times. This chain links TRBV2 with TRBJ2-7; 7 bases fit TRBD1. Trimming took 5 bases from V and 3 from J; bases not matched to a gene: 4. The CDR3 spans 13 residues. Germline V CDR1 and CDR2: SNHLY, FYNNEI. CDR3 coding DNA: TGTGCCAGCAGTTCGGGACAGAGCTACGAGCAGTACTTC. This encodes CASSSGQSYEQYF.